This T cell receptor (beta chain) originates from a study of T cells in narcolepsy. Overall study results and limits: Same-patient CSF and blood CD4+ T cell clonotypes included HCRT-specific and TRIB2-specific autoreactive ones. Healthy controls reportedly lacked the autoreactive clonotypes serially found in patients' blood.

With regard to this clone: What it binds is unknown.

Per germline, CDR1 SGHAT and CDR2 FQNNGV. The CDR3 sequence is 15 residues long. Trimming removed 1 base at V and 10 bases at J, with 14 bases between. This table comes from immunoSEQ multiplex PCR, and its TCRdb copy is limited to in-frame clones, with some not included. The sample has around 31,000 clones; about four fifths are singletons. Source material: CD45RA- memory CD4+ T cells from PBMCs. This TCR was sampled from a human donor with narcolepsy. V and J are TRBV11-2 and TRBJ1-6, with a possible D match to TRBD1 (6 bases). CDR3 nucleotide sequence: TGTGCCAGCAGCTTAGTGGGCAGGGGTGGCTCACCCCTCCACTTT. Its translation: CASSLVGRGGSPLHF.